The clone carrying this TCR beta chain was picked up a small number of times. Antigen: not known. V shed 3 bases, J shed 10 bases, and the junction held 11 bases outside the gene matches. CDR3 length: 15 amino acids. Per germline, CDR1 SQVTM and CDR2 ANQGSEA. TCRdb processed the 5' RACE reads anew with MiXCR; each CDR3 protein has one entry. This sample has 670,000 or so distinct CDR3 sequences, with roughly 20% found just once. The sample belongs to a study of CD8 T cells in ankylosing spondylitis. The study's findings and limits: From matched ankylosing spondylitis synovial fluid, disease-linked clones were reportedly recovered at significantly enriched levels. Among TCR beta sequences, a motif of eight highly homologous variants appeared characteristic of ankylosing spondylitis blood.

The clonotype was recovered from a male donor with ankylosing spondylitis. This rearrangement joins TRBV29-1 to TRBJ2-1; 11 bases line up with TRBD1. What was sequenced was blood, either unsorted or a sorted T cell fraction (not recorded which). The DNA for the CDR3 is TGCAGCGTTGAGCCATGGGACAGGGGGTTTGGAGAGCAGTTCTTC. Its protein is CSVEPWDRGFGEQFF.